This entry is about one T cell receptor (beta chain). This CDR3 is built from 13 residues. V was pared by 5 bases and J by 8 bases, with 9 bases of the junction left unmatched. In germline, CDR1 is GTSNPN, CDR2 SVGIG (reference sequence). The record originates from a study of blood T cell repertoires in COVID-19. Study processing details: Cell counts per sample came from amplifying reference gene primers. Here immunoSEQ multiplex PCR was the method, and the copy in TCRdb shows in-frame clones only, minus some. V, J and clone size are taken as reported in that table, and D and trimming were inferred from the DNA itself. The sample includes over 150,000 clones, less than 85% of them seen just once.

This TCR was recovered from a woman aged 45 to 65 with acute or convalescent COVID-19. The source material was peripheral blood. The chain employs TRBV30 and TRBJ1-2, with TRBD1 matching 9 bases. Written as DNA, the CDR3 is TGTGCCTGGGAGCGACAGGGGGAGCGGGGCTACACCTTC. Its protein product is CAWERQGERGYTF.